This passage covers 10 T cell receptor beta chains from one sample sequenced in a study of blood T cell repertoires in COVID-19 (dated by TCRdb to 2020 to 2021). The library was obtained by the immunoSEQ multiplex PCR assay. Imported from immuneACCESS, the table was reduced by TCRdb to in-frame sequences with V and J called. These copies leave out some clones; in studies compared against another copy, an unresolved V gene accounts for under half, and the cause of the remainder is not known. The sample table lists a few hundred thousand clones, roughly nine tenths of them with a count of one. The ten largest clones represent roughly 1.2% of the sample. The specimen was PBMCs or T cells enriched from blood (not recorded which). The receptors were gathered from a human donor in a cohort exposed to, infected with or recovered from COVID-19 (not recorded which). The donor label of this sample is uncertain.

The V gene is TRBV5-6, the J gene TRBJ2-1, with TRBD1 identical over 8 bases. Germline lookup yields CDR1 SGHDT and CDR2 YYEEEE. The CDR3 is 13 amino acids. The junction had 1 base not matched to a gene; V was cut back by 3 bases and J by 5 bases. The CDR3 reads CASSSQGDNEQFF. CDR3 DNA sequence: TGTGCCAGCAGCTCACAGGGGGACAATGAGCAGTTCTTC. The variable domain in full, completed from reference TRBV5-6 and TRBJ2-1, reads DAGVTQSPTHLIKTRGQQVTLRCSPKSGHDTVSWYQQALGQGPQFIFQYYEEEERQRGNFPDRFSGHQFPNYSSELNVNALLLGDSALYLCASSSQGDNEQFFGPGTRLTVL.

The chain recombines TRBV11-2 with TRBJ1-5, with TRBD1 as a possible D gene (6 bases). Trimming shortened V by 1 base and J by 4 bases, and 8 bases separated the two germline ends. The CDR3 runs 14 residues. The germline V gene encodes CDR1 SGHAT and CDR2 FQNNGV. CDR3 nucleotides: TGTGCCAGCAGCTTAGGAAGGGGGAATCAGCCCCAGCATTTT. This encodes CASSLGRGNQPQHF.

This clone was seen a handful of times. The V call is TRBV12-5, the J call TRBJ2-7; 7 bases are shared with TRBD1. J was trimmed by 4 bases and V by 5 bases; bases with no gene match: 5. Germline CDR1 reads LGHNT; CDR2 reads FRNRAP. The CDR3 runs to 13 residues. DNA of the CDR3: TGTGCTAGTGGTCCCGGGACAGCGTACGAGCAGTACTTC. This translates into CASGPGTAYEQYF.

This chain joins TRBV5-1 and TRBJ2-1; D might be TRBD2 (7 bases). The CDR3 consists of 19 residues. V was shortened by 1 base and J by 5 bases, with 25 bases between the two germline ends. Looked up from germline, CDR1 is SGHRS and CDR2 is YFSETQ. The CDR3 here is CASSLSRGPHGGRNNEQFF. CDR3 DNA: TGCGCCAGCAGCTTGTCGCGGGGGCCCCACGGGGGCCGGAACAATGAGCAGTTCTTC.

V and J are TRBV18 and TRBJ2-7, with TRBD2 identical over 8 bases. Germline V CDR1 and CDR2: KGHSH, LQKENI. J gave up 5 bases and V 2 bases, and 8 bases lay outside the gene matches. The CDR3 is made up of 15 amino acids. The CDR3 nucleotides read TGTGCCAGCTCACCAGTCGGGGGGGCCATTGACGAGCAGTACTTC. Translation: CASSPVGGAIDEQYF.

This chain links TRBV7-8 with TRBJ2-1, with TRBD1 as a possible D gene (6 bases). V lost 4 bases and J lost 0, with 10 bases in between. Per the germline V gene, CDR1 is SGHVS and CDR2 is FQNEAQ. CDR3 length equals 15 residues. CDR3 nucleotides: TGTGCCAGCAGCTCCCCGGACAGCTCCTACAATGAGCAGTTCTTC. It is translated as CASSSPDSSYNEQFF.

The chain joins TRBV7-9 to TRBJ2-7, with TRBD1 as a possible D gene (6 bases). V dropped 3 bases and J dropped 5 bases, with 14 bases sitting between them. Germline-derived CDR1 and CDR2 are SEHNR and FQNEAQ (reference sequence). The CDR3 contains 14 residues. The chain's CDR3 is CASSFSGARNEQYF. CDR3 DNA sequence: TGTGCCAGCAGCTTCTCAGGGGCGCGGAACGAGCAGTACTTC.

The V and J genes are TRBV29-1 and TRBJ1-4; D is undetermined. Germline V lookup: CDR1 SQVTM, CDR2 ANQGSEA. Trimming cost V 0 bases and J 4 bases, with 6 bases left between them. The CDR3 runs 13 residues. CDR3 in DNA: TGCAGCGTTGAAGACAGGAATAATGAAAAACTGTTTTTT. This encodes CSVEDRNNEKLFF.

This clone was counted between two and nine times. The CDR3 spells CASSLWKEETYEQYF. For the CDR3, the DNA is TGTGCCAGCAGCTTATGGAAGGAGGAAACCTACGAGCAGTACTTC. This rearrangement joins TRBV7-3 to TRBJ2-7, with a weak D call TRBD2 (5 bases). The V gene lost 2 bases and the J gene lost 2 bases, with 13 bases spanning the gap. This CDR3 region has 15 residues. CDR1 and CDR2 (germline): SGHTA, FQGTGA.

The chain recombines TRBV29-1 with TRBJ2-7, with D possibly TRBD1 on 5 matching bases. The ends were cut back, 4 bases at V and 0 bases at J, with 16 bases in the middle. This CDR3 region has 15 residues. The germline V gene encodes CDR1 SQVTM and CDR2 ANQGSEA. CDR3 in amino acids: CSVVSGQGLSYEQYF. The CDR3 coding sequence is TGCAGCGTTGTTTCCGGGCAGGGCCTCTCCTACGAGCAGTACTTC.